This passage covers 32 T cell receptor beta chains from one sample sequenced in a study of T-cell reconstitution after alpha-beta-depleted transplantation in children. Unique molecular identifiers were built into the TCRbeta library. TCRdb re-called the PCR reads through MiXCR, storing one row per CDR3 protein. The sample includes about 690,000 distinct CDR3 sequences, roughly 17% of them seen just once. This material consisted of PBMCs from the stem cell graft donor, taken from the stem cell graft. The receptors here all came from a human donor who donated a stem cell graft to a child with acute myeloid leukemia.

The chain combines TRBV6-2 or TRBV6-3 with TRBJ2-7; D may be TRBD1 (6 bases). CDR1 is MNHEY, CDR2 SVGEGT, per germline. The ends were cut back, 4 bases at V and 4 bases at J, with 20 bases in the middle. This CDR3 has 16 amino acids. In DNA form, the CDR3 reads TGTGCCAGCAGTTCCTTCACCGGGACAAGGGCTTACGAGCAGTACTTC. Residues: CASSSFTGTRAYEQYF.

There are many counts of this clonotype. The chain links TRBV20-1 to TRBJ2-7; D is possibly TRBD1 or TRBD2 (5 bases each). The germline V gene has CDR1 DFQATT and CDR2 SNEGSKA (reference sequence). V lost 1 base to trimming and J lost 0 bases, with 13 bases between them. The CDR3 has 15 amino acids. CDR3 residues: CSARARDGLSYEQYF. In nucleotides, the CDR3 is TGCAGTGCTAGAGCTCGGGACGGGCTCTCCTACGAGCAGTACTTC.

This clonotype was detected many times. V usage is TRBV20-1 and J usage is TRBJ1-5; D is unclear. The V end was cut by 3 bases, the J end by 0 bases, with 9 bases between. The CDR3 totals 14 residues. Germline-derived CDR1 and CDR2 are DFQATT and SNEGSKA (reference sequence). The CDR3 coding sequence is TGCAGTGCTAGGGAGTCCTATAGCAATCAGCCCCAGCATTTT. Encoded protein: CSARESYSNQPQHF.

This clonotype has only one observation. This CDR3 reads CASSLVASGGDEQFF. The DNA for the CDR3 is TGTGCCAGCAGCTTAGTTGCGAGCGGGGGAGATGAGCAGTTCTTC. This sequence joins TRBV7-8 and TRBJ2-1; 8 bases are shared with TRBD2. V dropped 1 base and J dropped 8; count of bases not matched to a gene: 7. The CDR3 is 15 residues long. Germline CDR1 SGHVS, CDR2 FQNEAQ.

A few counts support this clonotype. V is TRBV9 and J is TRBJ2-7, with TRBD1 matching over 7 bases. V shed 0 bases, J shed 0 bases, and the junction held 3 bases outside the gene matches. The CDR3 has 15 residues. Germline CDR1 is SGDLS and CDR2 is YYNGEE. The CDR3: CASSVAGTDSYEQYF. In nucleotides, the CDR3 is TGTGCCAGCAGCGTAGCCGGGACAGACTCCTACGAGCAGTACTTC.

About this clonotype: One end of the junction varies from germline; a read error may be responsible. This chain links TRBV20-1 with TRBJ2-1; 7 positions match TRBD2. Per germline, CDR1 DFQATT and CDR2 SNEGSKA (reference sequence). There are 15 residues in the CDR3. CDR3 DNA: TGCTGTGCTAAAGAGTGGCGGGGGACCAGCAATGAGCAGTTCTTC. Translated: CCAKEWRGTSNEQFF.

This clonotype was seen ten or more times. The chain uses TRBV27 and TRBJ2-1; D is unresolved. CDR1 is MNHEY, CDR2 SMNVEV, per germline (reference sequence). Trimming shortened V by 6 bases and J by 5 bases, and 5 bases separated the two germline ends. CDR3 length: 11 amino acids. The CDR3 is CASSFNNEQFF. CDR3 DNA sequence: TGTGCCAGCAGCTTTAACAATGAGCAGTTCTTC.

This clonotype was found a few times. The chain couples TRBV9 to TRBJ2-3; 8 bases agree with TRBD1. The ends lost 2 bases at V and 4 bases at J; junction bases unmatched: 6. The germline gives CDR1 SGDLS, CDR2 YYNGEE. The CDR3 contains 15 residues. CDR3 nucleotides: TGTGCCAGCAGCGTCTCAGGGGGCAATCCAGATACGCAGTATTTT. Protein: CASSVSGGNPDTQYF.

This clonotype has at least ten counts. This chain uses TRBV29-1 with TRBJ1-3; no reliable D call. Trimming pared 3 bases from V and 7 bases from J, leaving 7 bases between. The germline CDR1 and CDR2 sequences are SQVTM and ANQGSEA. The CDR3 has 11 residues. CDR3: CSVERGNTIYF. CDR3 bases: TGCAGCGTTGAGAGAGGGAACACCATATATTTT. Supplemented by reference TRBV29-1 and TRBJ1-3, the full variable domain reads SAVISQKPSRDICQRGTSLTIQCQVDSQVTMMFWYRQQPGQSLTLIATANQGSEATYESGFVIDKFPISRPNLTFSTLTVSNMSPEDSSIYLCSVERGNTIYFGEGSWLTVV.

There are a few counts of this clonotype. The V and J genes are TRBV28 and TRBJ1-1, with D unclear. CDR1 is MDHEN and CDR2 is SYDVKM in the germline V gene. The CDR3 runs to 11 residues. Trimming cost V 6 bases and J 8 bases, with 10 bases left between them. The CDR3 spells CASSASPEAFF. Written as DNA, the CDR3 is TGTGCCAGCAGCGCAAGCCCGGAAGCTTTCTTT.

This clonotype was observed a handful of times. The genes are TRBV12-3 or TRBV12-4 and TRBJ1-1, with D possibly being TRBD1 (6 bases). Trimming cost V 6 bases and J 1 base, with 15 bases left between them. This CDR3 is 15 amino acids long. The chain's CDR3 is CASSRLQGRNTEAFF. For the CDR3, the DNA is TGTGCCAGCAGCCGACTACAGGGAAGGAACACTGAAGCTTTCTTT.

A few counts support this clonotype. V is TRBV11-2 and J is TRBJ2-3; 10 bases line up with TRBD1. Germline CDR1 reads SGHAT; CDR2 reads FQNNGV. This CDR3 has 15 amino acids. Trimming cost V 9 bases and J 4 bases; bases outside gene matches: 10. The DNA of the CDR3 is TGTGCCAGTAAAGACAGGGGGCGTAGAGCAGATACGCAGTATTTT. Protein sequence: CASKDRGRRADTQYF.

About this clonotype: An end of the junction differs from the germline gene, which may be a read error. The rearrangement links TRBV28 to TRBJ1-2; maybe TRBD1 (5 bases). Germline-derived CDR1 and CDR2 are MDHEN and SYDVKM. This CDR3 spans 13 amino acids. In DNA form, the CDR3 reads TGTGCCAGTAGTTTGACGGAGGGGTATGGCTACACCTTC. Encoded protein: CASSLTEGYGYTF.

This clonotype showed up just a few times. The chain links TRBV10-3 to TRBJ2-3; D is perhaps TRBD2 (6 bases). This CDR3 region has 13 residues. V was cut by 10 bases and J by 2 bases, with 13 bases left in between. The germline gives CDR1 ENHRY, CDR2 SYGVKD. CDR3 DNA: TGTGCCAGTGGTCGGGGGACCACAGATACGCAGTATTTT. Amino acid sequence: CASGRGTTDTQYF.

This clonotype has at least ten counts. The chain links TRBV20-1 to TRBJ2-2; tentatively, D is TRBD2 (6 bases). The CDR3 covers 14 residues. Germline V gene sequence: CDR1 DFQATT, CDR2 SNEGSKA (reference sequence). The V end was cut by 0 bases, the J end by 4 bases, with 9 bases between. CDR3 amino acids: CSARDGGGTGELFF. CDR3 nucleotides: TGCAGTGCTAGAGATGGGGGAGGCACCGGGGAGCTGTTTTTT.

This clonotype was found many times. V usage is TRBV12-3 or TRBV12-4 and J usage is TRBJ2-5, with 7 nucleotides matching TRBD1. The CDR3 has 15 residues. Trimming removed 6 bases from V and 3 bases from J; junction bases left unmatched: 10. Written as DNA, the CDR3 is TGTGCCAGCAGATACTCTGGGGACAGCGAAGAGACCCAGTACTTC. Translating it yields CASRYSGDSEETQYF.

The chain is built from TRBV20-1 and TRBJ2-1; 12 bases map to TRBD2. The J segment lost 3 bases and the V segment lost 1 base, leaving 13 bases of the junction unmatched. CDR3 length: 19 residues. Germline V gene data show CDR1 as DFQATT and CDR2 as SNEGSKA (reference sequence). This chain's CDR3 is CSARGPPLAGGPVYNEQFF. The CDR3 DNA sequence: TGCAGTGCTAGAGGCCCACCGCTAGCGGGGGGGCCCGTCTACAATGAGCAGTTCTTC.

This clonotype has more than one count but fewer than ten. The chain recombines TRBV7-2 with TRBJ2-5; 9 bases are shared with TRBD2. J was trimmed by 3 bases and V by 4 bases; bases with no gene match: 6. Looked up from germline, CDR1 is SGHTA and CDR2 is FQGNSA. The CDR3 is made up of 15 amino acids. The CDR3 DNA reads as TGTGCCAGCAGCTCCCAGGCGGGGGGGGAAGAGACCCAGTACTTC. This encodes CASSSQAGGEETQYF.

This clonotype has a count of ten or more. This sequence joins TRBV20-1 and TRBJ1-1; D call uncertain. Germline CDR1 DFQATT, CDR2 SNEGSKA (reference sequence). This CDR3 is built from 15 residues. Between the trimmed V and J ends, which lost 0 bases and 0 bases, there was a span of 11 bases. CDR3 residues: CSARDPPRLNTEAFF. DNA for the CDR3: TGCAGTGCTAGAGATCCCCCCAGGCTGAACACTGAAGCTTTCTTT.

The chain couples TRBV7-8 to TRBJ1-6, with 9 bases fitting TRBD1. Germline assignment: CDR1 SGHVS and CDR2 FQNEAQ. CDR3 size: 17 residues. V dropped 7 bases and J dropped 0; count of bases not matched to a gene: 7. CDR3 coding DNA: TGTGCCAGCAAACAGGGGGCACAGGGCTCCTATAATTCACCCCTCCACTTT. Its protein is CASKQGAQGSYNSPLHF.

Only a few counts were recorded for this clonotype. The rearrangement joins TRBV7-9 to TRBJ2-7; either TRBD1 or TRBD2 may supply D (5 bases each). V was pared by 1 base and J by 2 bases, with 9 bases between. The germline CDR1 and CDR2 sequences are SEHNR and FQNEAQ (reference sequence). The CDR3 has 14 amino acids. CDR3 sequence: CASSLDGDPYEQYF. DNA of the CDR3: TGTGCCAGCAGCTTAGACGGGGACCCCTACGAGCAGTACTTC.

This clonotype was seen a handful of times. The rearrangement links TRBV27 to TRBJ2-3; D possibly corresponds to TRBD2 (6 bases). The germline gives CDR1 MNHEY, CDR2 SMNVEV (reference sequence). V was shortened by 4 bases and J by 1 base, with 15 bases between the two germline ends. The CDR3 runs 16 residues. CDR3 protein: CASSWGVTMGTDTQYF. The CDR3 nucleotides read TGTGCCAGCAGTTGGGGGGTAACTATGGGCACAGATACGCAGTATTTT.

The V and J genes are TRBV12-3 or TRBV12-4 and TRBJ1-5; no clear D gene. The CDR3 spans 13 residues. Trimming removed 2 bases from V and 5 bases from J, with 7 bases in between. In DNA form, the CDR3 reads TGTGCCAGCAGTTTAAGGACCTATCAGCCCCAGCATTTT. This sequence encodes CASSLRTYQPQHF.

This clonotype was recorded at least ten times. Here the CDR3 DNA reads TGTGCCAGCACTCGGGCAAACAAAGAGACCCAGTACTTC. This codes for CASTRANKETQYF. The chain has TRBV7-2 and TRBJ2-5; D is undetermined. CDR3 length: 13 amino acids. Germline CDR1 reads SGHTA; CDR2 reads FQGNSA. Deletions cut 7 bases from V and 3 bases from J, with 12 bases between.

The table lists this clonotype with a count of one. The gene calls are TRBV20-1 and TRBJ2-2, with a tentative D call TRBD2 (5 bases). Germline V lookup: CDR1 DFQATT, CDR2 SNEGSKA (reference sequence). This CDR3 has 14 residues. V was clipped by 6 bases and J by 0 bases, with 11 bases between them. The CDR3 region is CSAAGVANTGELFF. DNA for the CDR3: TGCAGTGCCGCCGGGGTCGCGAACACCGGGGAGCTGTTTTTT.

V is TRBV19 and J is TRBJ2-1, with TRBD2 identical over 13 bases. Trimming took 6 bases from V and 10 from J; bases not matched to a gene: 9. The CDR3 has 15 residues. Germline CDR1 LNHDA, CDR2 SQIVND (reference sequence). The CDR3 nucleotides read TGTGCCAGTAGCGCGACTAGCGGGGGGCGGCGCGAGCAGTTCTTC. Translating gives CASSATSGGRREQFF.

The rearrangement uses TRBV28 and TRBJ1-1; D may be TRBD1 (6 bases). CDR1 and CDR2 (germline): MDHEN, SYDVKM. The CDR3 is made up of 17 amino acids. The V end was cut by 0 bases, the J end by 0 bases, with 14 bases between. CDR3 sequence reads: CASSLWPGGEMNTEAFF. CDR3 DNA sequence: TGTGCCAGCAGTTTATGGCCGGGGGGCGAAATGAACACTGAAGCTTTCTTT.

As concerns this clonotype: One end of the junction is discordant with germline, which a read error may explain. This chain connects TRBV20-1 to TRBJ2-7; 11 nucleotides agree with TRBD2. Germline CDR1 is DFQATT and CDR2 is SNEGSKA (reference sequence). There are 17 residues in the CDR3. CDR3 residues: CCANRALAGGLVREQYF. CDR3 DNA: TGCTGTGCTAACAGGGCCCTAGCGGGGGGCCTCGTACGCGAGCAGTACTTC.

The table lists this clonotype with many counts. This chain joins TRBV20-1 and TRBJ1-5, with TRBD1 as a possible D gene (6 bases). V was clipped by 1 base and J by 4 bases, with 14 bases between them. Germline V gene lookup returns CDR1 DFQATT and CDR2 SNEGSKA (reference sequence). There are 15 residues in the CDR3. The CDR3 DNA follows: TGCAGTGCTAGAGCTCCCACAGGGACTAATCAGCCCCAGCATTTT. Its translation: CSARAPTGTNQPQHF.

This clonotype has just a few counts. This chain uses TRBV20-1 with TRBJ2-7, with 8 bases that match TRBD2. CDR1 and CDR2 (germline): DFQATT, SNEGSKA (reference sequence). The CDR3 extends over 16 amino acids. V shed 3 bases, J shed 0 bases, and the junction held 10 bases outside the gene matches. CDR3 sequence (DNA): TGCAGTGCTAGTCGCCCGGGGGGGGGGAGCTCCTACGAGCAGTACGTC. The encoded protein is CSASRPGGGSSYEQYV.

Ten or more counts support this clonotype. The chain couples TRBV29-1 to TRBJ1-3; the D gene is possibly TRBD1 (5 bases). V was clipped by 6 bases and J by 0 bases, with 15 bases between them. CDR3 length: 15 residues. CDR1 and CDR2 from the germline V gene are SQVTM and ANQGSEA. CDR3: CSVLPGPNSGNTIYF. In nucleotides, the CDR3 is TGCAGCGTGCTCCCGGGACCGAACTCTGGAAACACCATATATTTT.

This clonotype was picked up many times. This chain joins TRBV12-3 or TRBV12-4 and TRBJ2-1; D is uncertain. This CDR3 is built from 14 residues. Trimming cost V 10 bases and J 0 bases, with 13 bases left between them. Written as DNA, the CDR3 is TGTGCCACCTTTAATGGACCCTCCTACAATGAGCAGTTCTTC. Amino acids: CATFNGPSYNEQFF.